This record concerns one TCR beta chain sequence. These data are taken from a study of blood T cell repertoires in COVID-19. Study-level background: The origin of the acute and convalescent COVID-19 samples was the United States, Italy and Spain. Nucleic acid was either cDNA or gDNA, and it came from T cells, B-cell-depleted T cells, or PBMCs.

The CDR3 extends over 12 amino acids. V dropped 5 bases and J dropped 10; count of bases not matched to a gene: 7. Per the germline V gene, CDR1 is MDHEN and CDR2 is SYDVKM. Produced via immunoSEQ multiplex PCR; TCRdb's table is partial and in-frame only. The data show 140,000 or so clones, roughly four fifths seen once. The source of this sequence is a woman aged 80 or older with acute or convalescent COVID-19. The specimen sequenced was peripheral blood. This rearrangement joins TRBV28 to TRBJ1-2; 7 bases align to TRBD1. CDR3 sequence (DNA): TGTGCCAGCAGTACGTGGGACAGATCCTACACCTTC. It codes for CASSTWDRSYTF.